What follows are 19 T cell receptor beta chains derived from one specimen sequenced in a study of blood T cell repertoires in COVID-19. TCRdb's copy holds only in-frame clones and misses some; the assay was immunoSEQ multiplex PCR. Counted here are about 140,000 clones, around 80% occurring once; the ten biggest clones make up 3.5% to 5.5%. Source material: peripheral blood. Receptors were obtained from an elderly woman with active or convalescent COVID-19.

The chain carries TRBV5-8 and TRBJ2-7; the D gene is possibly TRBD2 (5 bases). This CDR3 is 15 amino acids long. Between the trimmed V and J ends, which lost 5 bases and 0 bases, there was a span of 15 bases. Germline assignment: CDR1 SGHTS and CDR2 YDEGEE. The CDR3 DNA sequence: TGTGCCAGCAGTCCCCGGAGGAGAAGCTCCTACGAGCAGTACTTC. The encoded protein is CASSPRRRSSYEQYF.

The chain employs TRBV18 and TRBJ1-2; 7 bases are shared with TRBD1. CDR1 KGHSH and CDR2 LQKENI come from the germline V gene. With V trimmed by 6 bases and J by 6 bases, 7 bases remained unmatched. This CDR3 region has 13 residues. CDR3 sequence reads: CASSPGQSHGYTF. Here the CDR3 DNA reads TGTGCCAGCTCTCCGGGACAGAGCCATGGCTACACCTTC.

This clone was observed a handful of times. The CDR3 here is CASTGGSSYEQYF. The CDR3 coding sequence is TGTGCCAGCACAGGGGGCTCCTCCTACGAGCAGTACTTC. V usage is TRBV28 and J usage is TRBJ2-7; 8 bases align to TRBD1. The CDR3 has 13 amino acids. From germline, CDR1 is MDHEN and CDR2 SYDVKM. Trimming took 7 bases from V and 0 from J; bases not matched to a gene: 2.

The chain employs TRBV5-6 and TRBJ2-1, with a weak D call TRBD1 (5 bases). CDR1 is SGHDT and CDR2 is YYEEEE in the germline V gene. CDR3 length: 14 residues. V was shortened by 0 bases and J by 9 bases, with 13 bases between the two germline ends. The DNA for the CDR3 is TGTGCCAGCAGCTTGGCCAATAGGGGCTTTGAGCAGTTCTTC. The encoded protein is CASSLANRGFEQFF.

J is TRBJ1-4 and V is TRBV7-2, with TRBD1 as a possible D gene (5 bases). The CDR3 is made up of 13 amino acids. The germline CDR1 and CDR2 sequences are SGHTA and FQGNSA. V was trimmed by 4 bases and J by 7 bases, leaving 10 bases between them. CDR3 in amino acids: CASSWDFGEKLFF. Written as DNA, the CDR3 is TGTGCCAGCAGCTGGGACTTCGGTGAAAAACTGTTTTTT.

The chain has TRBV19 and TRBJ2-1, with D perhaps TRBD1 (8 bases). The CDR3 extends over 15 amino acids. V was cut by 7 bases and J by 9 bases, with 22 bases left in between. Per the germline V gene, CDR1 is LNHDA and CDR2 is SQIVND (reference sequence). The CDR3 bases are TGTGCCAGTACCAACAGGGGGGGCAGGCGGGGTGAGCAGTTCTTC. This encodes CASTNRGGRRGEQFF.

Regarding this clone: Additional DNA sequences in this sample encode the identical CDR3. The gene calls are TRBV5-5 and TRBJ2-2, with 8 bases identical to TRBD2. CDR3 length equals 14 residues. V lost 0 bases and J lost 5; bases outside the gene matches: 0. Germline lookup yields CDR1 SGHKS and CDR2 YYEKEE (reference sequence). CDR3 DNA: TGTGCCAGCAGCTTGGTAGCGGGGACCGGGGAGCTGTTTTTT. Protein product: CASSLVAGTGELFF.

This rearrangement joins TRBV5-4 to TRBJ2-3, with 11 nucleotides matching TRBD2. V was clipped by 4 bases and J by 0 bases; unmatched bases: 10. CDR3 size: 18 residues. Germline loops: CDR1 SGHNT, CDR2 YYREEE (reference sequence). CDR3 in DNA: TGTGCCAGCAGCGGGAGACTAGCGGGGTCTGGTAGCACAGATACGCAGTATTTT. Translating it yields CASSGRLAGSGSTDTQYF.

The rearrangement joins TRBV27 to TRBJ1-6, with TRBD1 matching 7 bases. CDR1 is MNHEY and CDR2 is SMNVEV in the germline V gene (reference sequence). The CDR3 runs to 15 residues. Losses at the gene ends were 6 bases for V and 5 bases for J; bases not matched to a gene: 7. As DNA, the CDR3 is TGTGCCAGCAGATTGTCCGGGACAGATAATTCACCCCTCCACTTT. Translating gives CASRLSGTDNSPLHF.

V usage is TRBV12-3 or TRBV12-4 and J usage is TRBJ1-5, with D hard to call. CDR3 size: 13 residues. With 2 bases removed from V and 9 bases from J, the gap between germline ends came to 11 bases. CDR3 DNA sequence: TGTGCCAGCAGTTTACACGAAACGGTGCCCCAGCATTTT. This codes for CASSLHETVPQHF.

This clone came up a few times. The rearrangement joins TRBV6-5 to TRBJ1-2; D possibly corresponds to TRBD1 (6 bases). V dropped 6 bases and J dropped 5 bases, with 10 bases sitting between them. The CDR3 length is 12 residues. The germline gives CDR1 MNHEY, CDR2 SVGAGI. The CDR3 sequence is CASSGQPYGYTF. CDR3 bases: TGTGCCAGCAGCGGACAGCCTTATGGCTACACCTTC.

This clone has a handful of counts. The chain links TRBV5-6 to TRBJ1-2, with TRBD1 as a possible D gene (5 bases). Per the germline V gene, CDR1 is SGHDT and CDR2 is YYEEEE. This CDR3 has 17 residues. Trimming cost V 5 bases and J 7 bases, with 27 bases left between them. DNA for the CDR3: TGTGCCAGCAGTTTCAACATCGGAGGAGGGGACCGGAGTGGCTACACCTTC. Its translation: CASSFNIGGGDRSGYTF.

This clone has a handful of counts. The chain joins TRBV10-1 to TRBJ2-7; a weak D match, TRBD1 (6 bases). Germline-derived CDR1 and CDR2 are WNHNN and SYGVQD (reference sequence). The CDR3 runs to 15 residues. V was pared by 3 bases and J by 2 bases, with 14 bases between. The CDR3, as DNA: TGCGCCAGCAGTGAAAAAGAACAGGGTACCTACGAGCAGTACTTC. Amino acid sequence: CASSEKEQGTYEQYF.

This clone was recorded once. The chain links TRBV10-3 to TRBJ2-7; 10 nucleotides match TRBD1. The CDR3 runs to 18 residues. CDR1 and CDR2 from the germline V gene are ENHRY and SYGVKD. V trimming: 0 bases; J trimming: 2 bases; junction bases outside the gene matches: 10. CDR3 nucleotides: TGTGCCATCAGTGAGTCTTTTCTTCGGGACAGGGGCCCCTACGAGCAGTACTTC. As protein: CAISESFLRDRGPYEQYF.

The rearrangement uses TRBV7-3 and TRBJ2-7; no clear D. This CDR3 is 13 amino acids long. V was cut by 3 bases and J by 3 bases, with 9 bases left in between. Germline CDR1 and CDR2: SGHTA and FQGTGA. The CDR3 coding sequence is TGTGCCAGCAGCTTTGGGCAGAACTACGAGCAGTACTTC. Translated, it gives CASSFGQNYEQYF.

V and J are TRBV5-1 and TRBJ2-5; 7 nucleotides align to TRBD1. The CDR3 totals 16 residues. The ends lost 0 bases at V and 0 bases at J; junction bases unmatched: 5. The V gene's germline CDR1 is SGHRS and CDR2 YFSETQ. CDR3 amino acids: CASSLAGTVYQETQYF. CDR3 coding DNA: TGCGCCAGCAGCTTGGCCGGGACAGTGTACCAAGAGACCCAGTACTTC.

This chain joins TRBV5-4 and TRBJ1-1, with D hard to call. This CDR3 contains 14 residues. The germline V gene has CDR1 SGHNT and CDR2 YYREEE (reference sequence). The V end lost 5 bases, the J end lost 1 base, and 12 bases lay between the germline ends. CDR3 in amino acids: CASSREGKNTEAFF. Here the CDR3 DNA reads TGTGCCAGCAGTCGGGAGGGAAAGAACACTGAAGCTTTCTTT.

This clone came up a few times. The chain is built from TRBV4-2 and TRBJ1-2, with 7 bases that match TRBD1. This CDR3 region has 14 residues. V was clipped by 4 bases and J by 11 bases; unmatched bases: 13. The germline V gene encodes CDR1 LGHNA and CDR2 YNFKEQ. The CDR3 DNA follows: TGTGCCAGCAGCCGCGGGGAGACAGGGATTGGTTACACCTTC. This sequence encodes CASSRGETGIGYTF.

This chain links TRBV5-1 with TRBJ1-1; 9 nucleotides line up with TRBD1. Germline CDR1 is SGHRS and CDR2 is YFSETQ. The CDR3 is made up of 15 amino acids. J was trimmed by 4 bases and V by 0 bases; bases with no gene match: 4. The CDR3 spells CASSLASGQGTEAFF. As DNA, the CDR3 is TGCGCCAGCAGCTTGGCCTCGGGACAGGGCACTGAAGCTTTCTTT.